Following are 17 T cell receptor beta chains from one sample sequenced in a study of T cell responses to AZD1222 COVID-19 vaccine. Sequencing was performed with immunoSEQ multiplex PCR; in TCRdb, only in-frame clones are kept and a portion is missing. The sample records 170,000 or so clones, about 90% being singletons. Here the sequenced sample was peripheral blood, taken 28 days after the second AZD1222 dose. The origin of the receptors is an adult who received the AZD1222 COVID-19 vaccine.

The V gene is TRBV7-3, the J gene TRBJ2-2; 7 bases are a match to TRBD1. Trimming at V came to 3 bases and at J to 0 bases, leaving 7 bases not matched to a gene. Per the germline V gene, CDR1 is SGHTA and CDR2 is FQGTGA. This CDR3 spans 17 amino acids. The CDR3, as DNA: TGTGCCAGCAGCTTGGGATGGCAGGGGGCGAACACCGGGGAGCTGTTTTTT. This codes for CASSLGWQGANTGELFF.

This clone was seen more than once but under ten times. The rearrangement links TRBV9 to TRBJ2-2, with 8 bases that match TRBD1. This CDR3 has 17 residues. The trim removed 4 bases at V and 2 bases at J, leaving 10 bases unmatched. Germline CDR1 reads SGDLS; CDR2 reads YYNGEE. The DNA of the CDR3 is TGTGCCAGCAGCACTATCGGGACAGGCGGAAACACCGGGGAGCTGTTTTTT. Its translation: CASSTIGTGGNTGELFF.

The CDR3 DNA follows: TGTGCCAGCAGCAAGGGGGTTAACACTGAAGCTTTCTTT. Residues: CASSKGVNTEAFF. This chain uses TRBV7-9 with TRBJ1-1; a weak D match, TRBD1 (6 bases). Germline V gene sequence: CDR1 SEHNR, CDR2 FQNEAQ (reference sequence). The length of the CDR3 is 13 residues. V shed 5 bases and J shed 2 bases, with 9 bases lying between them. The full variable domain, its missing parts supplied by reference TRBV7-9 and TRBJ1-1, is DTGVSQNPRHKITKRGQNVTFRCDPISEHNRLYWYRQTLGQGPEFLTYFQNEAQLEKSRLLSDRFSAERPKGSFSTLEIQRTEQGDSAMYLCASSKGVNTEAFFGQGTRLTVV.

The chain recombines TRBV28 with TRBJ2-7, with a tentative D call TRBD1 (5 bases). Germline CDR1 MDHEN, CDR2 SYDVKM. This CDR3 contains 13 residues. V was clipped by 8 bases and J by 7 bases, with 18 bases between them. DNA for the CDR3: TGTGCCAGCGTCCAACCAGGGTCGAGGGAGCAGTACTTC. It specifies CASVQPGSREQYF.

This clone turned up a few times. The chain combines TRBV19 with TRBJ2-7; 7 bases are a match to TRBD2. CDR1 and CDR2 (germline): LNHDA, SQIVND (reference sequence). This CDR3 is built from 11 residues. CDR3 bases: TGTGAAGAGGGACTAAACTACGAGCAGTACTTC. Its translation: CEEGLNYEQYF.

The chain couples TRBV7-2 to TRBJ2-3; 7 bases align to TRBD2. V gave up 8 bases and J gave up 5 bases; unmatched junction bases: 19. Germline CDR1 reads SGHTA; CDR2 reads FQGNSA. This CDR3 comprises 17 residues. CDR3 amino acids: CASLLNGRDKTQDTQYF. DNA of the CDR3: TGTGCCAGCCTCCTAAATGGGAGGGATAAAACACAAGATACGCAGTATTTT. The entire variable domain, with the rest obtained from reference TRBV7-2 and TRBJ2-3, is as follows: GAGVSQSPSNKVTEKGKDVELRCDPISGHTALYWYRQSLGQGLEFLIYFQGNSAPDKSGLPSDRFSAERTGGSVSTLTIQRTQQEDSAVYLCASLLNGRDKTQDTQYFGPGTRLTVL.

In DNA form, the CDR3 reads TGTGCCAGCAGAGAGGGGGCGCGTGGCTACACCTTC. This encodes CASREGARGYTF. The chain is built from TRBV2 and TRBJ1-2; TRBD1 aligns across 7 bases. The junction had 5 bases not matched to a gene; V was cut back by 6 bases and J by 7 bases. The germline V gene encodes CDR1 SNHLY and CDR2 FYNNEI. This CDR3 is built from 12 residues.

The J gene is TRBJ2-3, the V gene TRBV6-5; D gene ambiguous. Trimming stripped 5 bases from V and 2 bases from J, with 11 bases between. The CDR3 is 14 amino acids. Looked up from germline, CDR1 is MNHEY and CDR2 is SVGAGI. In DNA form, the CDR3 reads TGTGCCAGCAGTACCTCCCTCTCCACAGATACGCAGTATTTT. This codes for CASSTSLSTDTQYF.

J is TRBJ2-2 and V is TRBV7-3; 7 bases match TRBD1. The CDR3 totals 15 residues. CDR1 and CDR2 (germline): SGHTA, FQGTGA. V lost 5 bases to trimming and J lost 4 bases; unmatched junction nucleotides: 7. CDR3 DNA: TGTGCCAGCAGCCAAGGGGGCGAGGGCACCGGGGAGCTGTTTTTT. This codes for CASSQGGEGTGELFF.

This chain connects TRBV7-2 to TRBJ2-7, with TRBD1 identical over 7 bases. This CDR3 is 14 amino acids long. Germline V gives CDR1 SGHTA, CDR2 FQGNSA. The J segment lost 1 base and the V segment lost 7 bases, leaving 7 bases of the junction unmatched. CDR3 in amino acids: CASTSTGSSYEQYF. The CDR3 nucleotides are TGTGCCAGCACCTCGACAGGGTCTTCCTACGAGCAGTACTTC.

This clone was seen more than once but under ten times. This chain uses TRBV7-8 with TRBJ2-7; 8 bases match TRBD1. V was pared by 2 bases and J by 1 base, with 1 base of the junction left unmatched. The CDR3 consists of 14 residues. Germline loops: CDR1 SGHVS, CDR2 FQNEAQ. CDR3 nucleotides: TGTGCCAGCAGCTTAACAGGGGGATCCTACGAGCAGTACTTC. Encoded protein: CASSLTGGSYEQYF.

The V call is TRBV5-4, the J call TRBJ1-5; the D is unclear. Between the trimmed V and J ends, which lost 0 bases and 6 bases, there was a span of 7 bases. This CDR3 has 13 amino acids. Per germline, CDR1 SGHNT and CDR2 YYREEE (reference sequence). The CDR3 protein is CASSLDFGQPQHF. The CDR3 nucleotides read TGTGCCAGCAGCTTGGATTTCGGTCAGCCCCAGCATTTT.

The chain employs TRBV5-1 and TRBJ1-2; a possible D gene is TRBD1 (5 bases). The CDR3 contains 15 residues. Germline assignment: CDR1 SGHRS and CDR2 YFSETQ. Trimming pared 4 bases from V and 2 bases from J, leaving 15 bases between. CDR3 nucleotide sequence: TGCGCCAGCAGCCCCGAGGGGCAGCTCAACTATGGCTACACCTTC. It codes for CASSPEGQLNYGYTF.

Only a few counts were recorded for this clone. This chain links TRBV12-5 with TRBJ1-5; D uncertain. CDR1 is LGHNT, CDR2 FRNRAP, per germline. CDR3 length: 19 amino acids. With 0 bases removed from V and 6 bases from J, the gap between germline ends came to 24 bases. The CDR3 bases are TGTGCTAGTGGTTTGGTAGTGGATTTGACTAGGGAAAGGGCTCAGCCCCAGCATTTT. It is translated as CASGLVVDLTRERAQPQHF.

The rearrangement links TRBV12-3 or TRBV12-4 to TRBJ1-1; no definite D call. The CDR3 has 12 residues. V was cut by 8 bases and J by 1 base, with 8 bases left in between. CDR3 amino acids: CASAAGNTEAFF. The CDR3 DNA reads as TGTGCCAGCGCCGCAGGGAACACTGAAGCTTTCTTT.

This clone was counted a single time. The gene calls are TRBV4-1 and TRBJ2-7; D gene ambiguous. Germline V gene sequence: CDR1 MGHRA, CDR2 YSYEKL. V was shortened by 1 base and J by 2 bases, with 15 bases between the two germline ends. The CDR3 loop spans 16 amino acids. The CDR3 DNA reads as TGCGCCAGCAGCCAAGGAGGTGAACGGAGCACCTACGAGCAGTACTTC. It yields the protein CASSQGGERSTYEQYF.

This clone appeared a few times. The CDR3 coding sequence is TGCGCCAGCACGGACAGGGGGCTGGGGGAGCAGTACTTC. It specifies CASTDRGLGEQYF. The rearrangement joins TRBV5-1 to TRBJ2-7; 11 nucleotides match TRBD1. The V and J ends lost 6 bases and 7 bases, in that order; junction bases with no gene match: 6. The CDR3 sequence is 13 residues long. The germline V gene has CDR1 SGHRS and CDR2 YFSETQ.